The 19 T cell receptor beta chains below all came from one sample that was sequenced in a study of T cells in women clearing cervical HPV infection. Some clones are missing from TCRdb's copy, which holds only in-frame ones; the method was immunoSEQ multiplex PCR. This listing includes 20,000 to 30,000 clones. The specimen was blood buffy coat. These receptors all come from a woman between 18 and 70 years old with a cervical HPV16 infection that either progressed to CIN3+ or cleared (not recorded which).

A word on this clone: Read data end 3 residues before the CDR3 end; the end is taken from the germline J gene. This chain uses TRBV5-6 with TRBJ2-4; D gene unclear. Per the germline V gene, CDR1 is SGHDT and CDR2 is YYEEEE. This CDR3 has 11 residues. The CDR3 reads CASSRSSGQYF. Incomplete CDR3 DNA: TGTGCCAGCAGCAGATCCAGTGGT. The full variable domain, in which reference TRBV5-6 and TRBJ2-4 provide the parts outside the CDR3, is DAGVTQSPTHLIKTRGQQVTLRCSPKSGHDTVSWYQQALGQGPQFIFQYYEEEERQRGNFPDRFSGHQFPNYSSELNVNALLLGDSALYLCASSRSSGQYFGAGTRLSVL.

Of note for this clone: One end of the junction does not line up with germline, which may come from a read error. The CDR3 extends 3 residues past the end of the read, so its final part is completed from the germline J gene. The same CDR3 can be traced to other DNA sequences in this sample. The chain couples TRBV18 to TRBJ1-3; maybe TRBD1 (6 bases). This CDR3 has 16 residues. The germline CDR1 and CDR2 sequences are KGHSH and LQKENI. The CDR3 spells CASSPLRGEGRNTIYF. The sequenced CDR3 bases are TGTGCCAGCTCACCGCTCAGGGGAGAAGGTAGAAACACA. The whole variable domain, filled in from reference TRBV18 and TRBJ1-3, reads NAGVMQNPRHLVRRRGQEARLRCSPMKGHSHVYWYRQLPEEGLKFMVYLQKENIIDESGMPKERFSAEFPKEGPSILRIQQVVRGDSAAYFCASSPLRGEGRNTIYFGEGSWLTVV.

Points on this clone: The CDR3 end falls 3 residues outside the read, so it is completed with the germline J gene. The chain links TRBV6-2 or TRBV6-3 to TRBJ2-4; possibly TRBD1 for D (5 bases). The CDR3 spans 15 residues. CDR1 is MNHEY, CDR2 SVGEGT, per germline. V dropped 6 bases and J dropped 4 bases, with 16 bases sitting between them. The CDR3 sequence: CASRDSGFSKNIQYF. The sequenced CDR3 bases are TGTGCCAGCAGAGACTCAGGGTTTAGTAAAAACATT.

On this clone: The read finishes 3 residues shy of the CDR3 end, and the germline J gene is used to complete it. The chain employs TRBV6-1 and TRBJ1-2; TRBD1 matches at 7 bases. Germline V gene data show CDR1 as MNHNS and CDR2 as SASEGT. Trimming took 4 bases from V and 5 from J; bases not matched to a gene: 4. The CDR3 length is 13 residues. CDR3 in amino acids: CASSVQGIYGYTF. CDR3 DNA (partial): TGTGCCAGCAGTGTACAGGGGATTTATGGC.

As regards this clone: The read ends 3 residues shy of where the CDR3 ends; the end is completed using the germline J gene. The chain employs TRBV30 and TRBJ1-1, with D possibly matching TRBD1 (6 bases). CDR3 length: 13 amino acids. The V end was cut by 4 bases, the J end by 1 base, with 10 bases between. The germline V gene encodes CDR1 GTSNPN and CDR2 SVGIG (reference sequence). CDR3 DNA, as far as it was read: TGTGCCTGGAAGGGGGTGAGGAACACTGAA. It codes for CAWKGVRNTE. The full CDR3 protein reads CAWKGVRNTEAFF. The variable domain in full, with the rest retrieved from reference TRBV30 and TRBJ1-1, is SQTIHQWPATLVQPVGSPLSLECTVEGTSNPNLYWYRQAAGRGLQLLFYSVGIGQISSEVPQNLSASRPQDRQFILSSKKLLLSDSGFYLCAWKGVRNTEAFFGQGTRLTVV.

About this clone itself: The read gets to within 3 residues of the CDR3 end, and the germline J gene fills in the rest. J is TRBJ1-1 and V is TRBV18; 7 positions agree with TRBD1. From germline, CDR1 is KGHSH and CDR2 LQKENI. CDR3 length: 11 amino acids. The CDR3 spells CASGDSLIAFF. CDR3 DNA, as far as it was read: TGTGCCAGCGGGGACAGCCTTATT.

Concerning this clone itself: The observed sequence ends 3 residues before the CDR3 terminus, with the missing tail filled in from the germline J gene. The chain employs TRBV5-1 and TRBJ1-1; D is possibly TRBD1 (5 bases). CDR1 is SGHRS and CDR2 is YFSETQ in the germline V gene. The CDR3 totals 13 residues. V lost 6 bases and J 4 bases, leaving 13 bases between the germline ends. The CDR3 is CASKRGGVTEAFF. The CDR3 DNA, read in part, is TGCGCCAGCAAGAGGGGTGGGGTCACTGAA.

The CDR3 bases that were read are TGTGCCAGCAGTTTTCGGGGCTATAATTCACCC. Amino acid sequence: CASSFRGYNSP. The entire CDR3 reads CASSFRGYNSPLHF. The gene calls are TRBV6-2 or TRBV6-3 and TRBJ1-6; D not resolved. From the germline J gene comes the end of the CDR3, since the read stops 3 residues before it. V lost 4 bases and J 3 bases, leaving 7 bases between the germline ends. Germline V CDR1 and CDR2: MNHEY, SVGEGT. The CDR3 sequence is 14 residues long.

Remarks on this clone: With the read ending 3 residues before the CDR3 end, the germline J gene is used to fill in that end. The chain is built from TRBV30 and TRBJ2-2; D is ambiguous. CDR3 length equals 15 residues. Germline CDR1 reads GTSNPN; CDR2 reads SVGIG (reference sequence). CDR3 sequence: CAWSEEGLYNSPLFF. The sequenced part of the CDR3 DNA is TGTGCCTGGAGTGAAGAAGGCCTTTATAATTCACCG.

To note about this clone: At one boundary the junction diverges from the germline segment, which might be a read error. The sequenced fragment ends 3 residues before the CDR3 boundary, so the rest is inferred from the germline J gene. V usage is TRBV7-7 and J usage is TRBJ2-2, with D tentatively TRBD1 or TRBD2 (6 bases each). This CDR3 has 16 amino acids. CDR1 is SSHAT and CDR2 is FNYEAQ in the germline V gene (reference sequence). The CDR3 sequence is CASSGTNRAGTGELFF. Partial CDR3 DNA: TGTGCTAGCAGCGGTACTAACAGGGCGGGAACCGGGGAG.

A remark on this clone: The sequence runs out 3 residues before the end of the CDR3; the remainder is reconstructed from the germline J gene. The V gene is TRBV30, the J gene TRBJ2-1; no clear D gene. Germline CDR1 GTSNPN, CDR2 SVGIG (reference sequence). The CDR3 extends over 15 amino acids. The ends were cut back, 3 bases at V and 0 bases at J, with 12 bases in the middle. The CDR3 spells CAWRSGPSSYNEQFF. The CDR3 DNA, read in part, is TGTGCCTGGAGATCTGGGCCCAGCTCCTACAATGAG.

About this clone: The CDR3 extends 3 residues past the end of the read, so its final part is completed from the germline J gene. The chain combines TRBV2 with TRBJ2-1; 8 bases line up with TRBD1. The CDR3 has 17 amino acids. Germline CDR1 is SNHLY and CDR2 is FYNNEI. Trimming cost V 7 bases and J 0 bases; bases outside gene matches: 11. CDR3 DNA (partial): TGTGCCAGCACCGGACCGGGACAGGAATACTCCTACAATGAG. This gives the protein CASTGPGQEYSYNE. The full CDR3 protein reads CASTGPGQEYSYNEQFF.

For this clone: The CDR3 extends 3 residues past the end of the read, so its final part is completed from the germline J gene. The chain links TRBV20-1 to TRBJ2-5; 8 bases line up with TRBD2. V was pared by 3 bases and J by 5 bases, with 11 bases of the junction left unmatched. Germline V gene data show CDR1 as DFQATT and CDR2 as SNEGSKA (reference sequence). The CDR3 is 15 residues long. The part of the CDR3 DNA that was read is TGCAGTGCTAGGGACGGGAGGGAGGCGGGGGAGACC. Residues: CSARDGREAGET. The full CDR3 reads CSARDGREAGETQYF.

In the case of this clone: From the germline J gene comes the end of the CDR3, since the read stops 3 residues before it. This chain links TRBV20-1 with TRBJ2-4, with D tentatively TRBD1 (5 bases). CDR1 and CDR2 from the germline V gene are DFQATT and SNEGSKA (reference sequence). V was clipped by 7 bases and J by 8 bases, with 15 bases between them. This CDR3 is built from 12 residues. The covered CDR3 bases are TGCAGTGGAGGACCACAGGCGGACATT. Its translation is CSGGPQADI. The CDR3 in its entirety is CSGGPQADIQYF.

For this clone: The read gets to within 3 residues of the CDR3 end, and the germline J gene fills in the rest. This chain joins TRBV11-2 and TRBJ2-6, with a weak D call TRBD2 (5 bases). Germline V lookup: CDR1 SGHAT, CDR2 FQNNGV. The CDR3 has 15 residues. V was clipped by 6 bases and J by 2 bases, with 11 bases between them. The CDR3 sequence is CASSYEGAGANVLTF. The CDR3 DNA, read in part, is TGTGCCAGCAGTTATGAGGGTGCTGGGGCCAACGTC.

As concerns this clone: The CDR3 extends 3 residues past the end of the read, so its final part is completed from the germline J gene. V gene TRBV5-1 combines with J gene TRBJ1-1; D is unresolved. Germline V CDR1 and CDR2: SGHRS, YFSETQ. There are 11 residues in the CDR3. CDR3 amino acids: CASSRGQEAFF. The DNA read from the CDR3 is TGCGCCAGCAGTCGAGGTCAGGAA.

A remark on this clone: With the read ending 3 residues before the CDR3 end, the germline J gene is used to fill in that end. This chain links TRBV5-1 with TRBJ2-7; 7 bases agree with TRBD1. The trim removed 0 bases at V and 3 bases at J, leaving 9 bases unmatched. The CDR3 has 16 amino acids. Germline CDR1 is SGHRS and CDR2 is YFSETQ. The CDR3 DNA, read in part, is TGCGCCAGCAGCTTGGCAGTGACAGGGATCGTCTACGAG. Its protein product is CASSLAVTGIVYE. The complete CDR3 reads CASSLAVTGIVYEQYF.

This clone registers medium-sized by frequency. Partial CDR3 DNA: TGTGCCAGCAGACCGAGATTAGACACAGATACG. It specifies CASRPRLDTDT. The whole CDR3 reads CASRPRLDTDTQYF. The chain is built from TRBV7-8 and TRBJ2-3; no reliable D call. The read terminates 3 residues ahead of where the CDR3 ends, so the germline J gene completes it. The V end lost 6 bases, the J end lost 2 bases, and 12 bases lay between the germline ends. This CDR3 is 14 amino acids long. Germline CDR1 and CDR2: SGHVS and FQNEAQ.

About this clone itself: Read sequence stops 3 residues before the CDR3 end, and the germline J gene provides the missing end. The chain combines TRBV6-4 with TRBJ2-2, with 7 nucleotides matching TRBD2. The CDR3 runs to 16 residues. The germline V gene has CDR1 MRHNA and CDR2 SNTAGT. V gave up 8 bases and J gave up 3 bases; unmatched junction bases: 12. CDR3 bases read: TGTGCCAGCTTAGTTATCACGGGGGGATACACCGGGGAG. It specifies CASLVITGGYTGE. The full CDR3 reads CASLVITGGYTGELFF.